The 17 T cell receptor beta chains presented below share a single source sample, sequenced in a study of cytomegalovirus exposure and HLA in healthy donors. The PCR made use of 60 Vbeta and 13 Jbeta primers. Sequencing used immunoSEQ multiplex PCR; TCRdb keeps in-frame clones, though not all of them. This table has around 190,000 clones, around 78% appearing once. Source material: PBMCs. Receptors were obtained from a young man in good health and CMV-seronegative.

The V and J genes are TRBV9 and TRBJ1-4, with 7 bases aligning to TRBD1. V lost 4 bases to trimming and J lost 5 bases; unmatched junction nucleotides: 8. The CDR3 is 15 amino acids. CDR1 SGDLS and CDR2 YYNGEE come from the germline V gene. The CDR3, as DNA: TGTGCCAGCAGCCCCCGGACAGGAGCGAATGAAAAACTGTTTTTT. It encodes CASSPRTGANEKLFF.

The chain recombines TRBV28 with TRBJ1-5, with TRBD1 matching 10 bases. J gave up 3 bases and V 6 bases, and 2 bases lay outside the gene matches. The CDR3 has 14 residues. Germline loops: CDR1 MDHEN, CDR2 SYDVKM. CDR3 DNA: TGTGCCAGCAGGGGGACAGGGGCCAATCAGCCCCAGCATTTT. It yields the protein CASRGTGANQPQHF.

This chain connects TRBV5-1 to TRBJ1-4; TRBD1 aligns across 7 bases. The CDR3 has 14 amino acids. The V and J ends lost 4 bases and 8 bases, in that order; junction bases with no gene match: 8. The V gene's germline CDR1 is SGHRS and CDR2 YFSETQ. CDR3 nucleotides: TGCGCCAGCAGCAACGACAGGGTAGGGGAAAAACTGTTTTTT. It is translated as CASSNDRVGEKLFF. The whole variable domain, filled in from reference TRBV5-1 and TRBJ1-4, reads KAGVTQTPRYLIKTRGQQVTLSCSPISGHRSVSWYQQTPGQGLQFLFEYFSETQRNKGNFPGRFSGRQFSNSRSEMNVSTLELGDSALYLCASSNDRVGEKLFFGSGTQLSVL.

This clone has only a few counts. The chain joins TRBV29-1 to TRBJ2-5; D gene ambiguous. The length of the CDR3 is 13 residues. Germline assignment: CDR1 SQVTM and CDR2 ANQGSEA. Trimming pared 5 bases from V and 4 bases from J, leaving 14 bases between. CDR3 sequence: CSVFGVIGETQYF. In DNA form, the CDR3 reads TGCAGCGTTTTTGGAGTAATTGGAGAGACCCAGTACTTC. Looking up the rest from reference TRBV29-1 and TRBJ2-5 gives the full variable domain: SAVISQKPSRDICQRGTSLTIQCQVDSQVTMMFWYRQQPGQSLTLIATANQGSEATYESGFVIDKFPISRPNLTFSTLTVSNMSPEDSSIYLCSVFGVIGETQYFGPGTRLLVL.

The J gene is TRBJ2-3, the V gene TRBV5-1; 8 bases map to TRBD1. V shed 4 bases, J shed 1 base, and the junction held 8 bases outside the gene matches. Germline loops: CDR1 SGHRS, CDR2 YFSETQ. This CDR3 has 16 amino acids. In DNA, the CDR3 is TGCGCCAGCAGCGTGGGACAGGTCCGGGGCACAGATACGCAGTATTTT. This encodes CASSVGQVRGTDTQYF.

Concerning this clone itself: The same CDR3 arises from other DNA sequences in this sample as well. The chain uses TRBV5-1 and TRBJ2-1; D is undetermined. The germline V gene has CDR1 SGHRS and CDR2 YFSETQ. The CDR3 is 13 residues long. V shed 2 bases and J shed 2 bases, with 5 bases lying between them. In nucleotides, the CDR3 is TGCGCCAGCAGCTTCGACACCTACAATGAGCAGTTCTTC. Encoded protein: CASSFDTYNEQFF.

The V gene is TRBV7-3, the J gene TRBJ2-3; D is uncertain. The CDR3 extends over 13 amino acids. V gave up 2 bases and J gave up 0 bases, with 3 bases separating them. Germline V CDR1 and CDR2: SGHTA, FQGTGA. In DNA form, the CDR3 reads TGTGCCAGCAGCTTAGTAAGCACAGATACGCAGTATTTT. Translated: CASSLVSTDTQYF.

CDR3 nucleotide sequence: TGTGCCAGCAGCTTAGGGGGGACAGAGTACCAAGAGACCCAGTACTTC. This gives the protein CASSLGGTEYQETQYF. This chain links TRBV11-2 with TRBJ2-5; TRBD1 matches 7 bases. The germline V gene has CDR1 SGHAT and CDR2 FQNNGV. This CDR3 is 16 amino acids long. V was pared by 1 base and J by 0 bases, with 5 bases of the junction left unmatched.

The CDR3, as DNA: TGTGCCAGCAGTTACTCGCGGCAGGGAAATGGCTACACCTTC. Its translation: CASSYSRQGNGYTF. This chain uses TRBV6-5 with TRBJ1-2, with D tentatively TRBD1 (5 bases). Trimming removed 0 bases at V and 6 bases at J, with 11 bases between. The CDR3 runs to 14 residues. Germline V gives CDR1 MNHEY, CDR2 SVGAGI.

J is TRBJ1-1 and V is TRBV6-1; D remains ambiguous. CDR1 MNHNS and CDR2 SASEGT come from the germline V gene. Between the trimmed V and J ends, which lost 3 bases and 1 base, there was a span of 15 bases. CDR3 length: 16 amino acids. The CDR3 reads CASSEAEVLGNTEAFF. The CDR3 nucleotides read TGTGCCAGCAGTGAGGCGGAAGTTTTAGGGAACACTGAAGCTTTCTTT.

The genes are TRBV19 and TRBJ1-1; 7 nucleotides line up with TRBD1. Trimming cost V 6 bases and J 4 bases; bases outside gene matches: 5. Germline V gene lookup returns CDR1 LNHDA and CDR2 SQIVND (reference sequence). CDR3 length equals 13 residues. The CDR3 is CASRTRGATEAFF. The CDR3 coding sequence is TGTGCCAGTAGAACCAGGGGGGCCACTGAAGCTTTCTTT.

This clone has just one count. The V gene is TRBV7-2, the J gene TRBJ1-5, with D perhaps TRBD1 (5 bases). Trimming removed 3 bases at V and 7 bases at J, with 16 bases between. CDR1 is SGHTA, CDR2 FQGNSA, per germline. The CDR3 consists of 15 residues. The CDR3 coding sequence is TGTGCCAGCAGCTTTTTTGGGGCTGGCAGGCAGCCCCAGCATTTT. Its translation: CASSFFGAGRQPQHF.

The chain combines TRBV7-3 with TRBJ2-1, with 13 positions matching TRBD2. The trim removed 5 bases at V and 9 bases at J, leaving 13 bases unmatched. Germline CDR1 is SGHTA and CDR2 is FQGTGA. The CDR3 covers 17 residues. In nucleotides, the CDR3 is TGTGCCAGCAGCCCCCGGGGAGGACTAGCGGGAGCAGGTGAGCAGTTCTTC. This encodes CASSPRGGLAGAGEQFF.

The rearrangement links TRBV7-3 to TRBJ2-2; D remains unclear. From germline, CDR1 is SGHTA and CDR2 FQGTGA. Trimming pared 5 bases from V and 8 bases from J, leaving 6 bases between. This CDR3 has 11 amino acids. The CDR3 sequence is CASSRTGELFF. The CDR3 DNA sequence: TGTGCCAGCAGCCGAACAGGGGAGCTGTTTTTT.

The chain uses TRBV9 and TRBJ2-1, with 8 nucleotides matching TRBD2. Germline trimming cut 2 bases from V and 4 bases from J; bases unmatched to any gene: 5. Germline CDR1 reads SGDLS; CDR2 reads YYNGEE. The CDR3 contains 15 residues. In DNA, the CDR3 is TGTGCCAGCAGCGTCGGGAGGGTGGGGTACAATGAGCAGTTCTTC. Encoded protein: CASSVGRVGYNEQFF.

The count of this clone is one. This sequence joins TRBV9 and TRBJ2-1; 8 bases line up with TRBD2. In germline, CDR1 is SGDLS, CDR2 YYNGEE. The CDR3 consists of 15 residues. V lost 7 bases to trimming and J lost 5 bases; unmatched junction nucleotides: 11. CDR3 bases: TGTGCCAGCCGACCGAGCGGGAGAGAGGACAATGAGCAGTTCTTC. This sequence encodes CASRPSGREDNEQFF. The whole variable domain, remainder taken from reference TRBV9 and TRBJ2-1, is DSGVTQTPKHLITATGQRVTLRCSPRSGDLSVYWYQQSLDQGLQFLIQYYNGEERAKGNILERFSAQQFPDLHSELNLSSLELGDSALYFCASRPSGREDNEQFFGPGTRLTVL.

The genes are TRBV9 and TRBJ1-2, with 8 positions matching TRBD1. The germline V gene encodes CDR1 SGDLS and CDR2 YYNGEE. The CDR3 length is 15 residues. J gave up 4 bases and V 3 bases, and 8 bases lay outside the gene matches. Here the CDR3 reads CASSDGQGAGYGYTF. CDR3 nucleotides: TGTGCCAGCAGCGATGGGCAGGGGGCCGGCTATGGCTACACCTTC.